A selection of T cell receptor beta chains follows, all from one sample in a study of blood T cell repertoires in COVID-19. Clones were read by immunoSEQ multiplex PCR, and TCRdb kept only the in-frame ones, dropping some. The table records about 240,000 clones, approximately 90% of them present only once. Sequencing used PBMCs or T cells enriched from blood (not recorded which). The receptors come from a woman aged 25 to 39 who had recovered from COVID-19. CDR3s include the opening cysteine and the closing phenylalanine or tryptophan. D genes are given only for firm matches. Some rows have no size entry. The others give once, few or many, or a class for an expanded clone.

size: .; D: .; V: TRBV19; J: TRBJ1-2; CDR3: CASSIAGGYYGYTF; DNA: TGTGCCAGTAGTATAGCGGGGGGCTACTATGGCTACACCTTC
size: .; D: .; V: TRBV19; J: TRBJ2-1; CDR3: CASRIGTGRGQFF; DNA: TGTGCCAGTAGAATCGGGACTGGCCGGGGGCAGTTCTTC
size: .; D: TRBD1; V: TRBV7-7; J: TRBJ2-2; CDR3: CASSPGQGNTGELFF; DNA: TGTGCTAGCAGCCCGGGACAGGGGAACACCGGGGAGCTGTTTTTT
size: .; D: .; V: TRBV20-1; J: TRBJ2-1; CDR3: CSAQDNEQFF; DNA: TGCAGTGCTCAGGACAATGAGCAGTTCTTC
size: .; D: TRBD1; V: TRBV12-3/TRBV12-4; J: TRBJ1-2; CDR3: CASSLTGDGYTF; DNA: TGTGCCAGCAGTTTAACAGGGGATGGCTACACCTTC
size: .; D: .; V: TRBV4-2; J: TRBJ1-4; CDR3: CAISPSQGRDEKLFF; DNA: TGTGCTATATCCCCCTCCCAGGGTCGTGATGAAAAACTGTTTTTT
size: .; D: .; V: TRBV20-1; J: TRBJ1-1; CDR3: CSASSQQELNTEAFF; DNA: TGCAGTGCTAGTTCCCAACAGGAGTTGAACACTGAAGCTTTCTTT
size: .; D: .; V: TRBV6-1; J: TRBJ1-1; CDR3: CASSDSTAVNTEAFF; DNA: TGTGCCAGCAGTGATTCTACAGCGGTAAACACTGAAGCTTTCTTT
size: .; D: .; V: TRBV4-2; J: TRBJ2-7; CDR3: CASSQGVGTSYEQYF; DNA: TGTGCCAGCAGCCAAGGGGTGGGGACTTCCTACGAGCAGTACTTC
size: once; D: TRBD1; V: TRBV28; J: TRBJ2-1; CDR3: CAIPGQGAHGNINEQFF; DNA: TGTGCCATCCCGGGACAGGGGGCTCATGGGAACATCAATGAGCAGTTCTTC
size: .; D: .; V: TRBV18; J: TRBJ1-4; CDR3: CASSPNWGGREKLFF; DNA: TGTGCCAGCTCACCGAACTGGGGGGGGCGCGAAAAACTGTTTTTT
size: .; D: TRBD1; V: TRBV7-8; J: TRBJ1-3; CDR3: CASSQGAGGRNTIYF; DNA: TGTGCCAGCAGCCAAGGGGCAGGGGGTCGGAACACCATATATTTT
size: .; D: .; V: TRBV29-1; J: TRBJ2-7; CDR3: CSVESQDGYEQYF; DNA: TGCAGCGTTGAGAGCCAGGATGGTTACGAGCAGTACTTC
size: .; D: .; V: TRBV7-9; J: TRBJ2-3; CDR3: CAVLGGQNTDTQYF; DNA: TGTGCCGTACTTGGAGGGCAGAACACAGATACGCAGTATTTT
size: .; D: .; V: TRBV3-1/TRBV3-2; J: TRBJ1-5; CDR3: CASSRSGLPKEPQHF; DNA: TGTGCCAGCAGCCGGTCGGGACTTCCGAAGGAGCCCCAGCATTTT
size: .; D: .; V: TRBV7-2; J: TRBJ1-5; CDR3: CASSLGAFGNQPQHF; DNA: TGTGCCAGCAGCTTAGGGGCATTTGGGAATCAGCCCCAGCATTTT
size: .; D: .; V: TRBV21-1; J: TRBJ1-2; CDR3: CASSGQTGGALVGYTF; DNA: TGTGCCAGCAGCGGACAAACAGGGGGCGCCTTGGTTGGCTACACCTTC
size: .; D: TRBD2; V: TRBV28; J: TRBJ2-1; CDR3: CASSLGTSEYYNEQFF; DNA: TGTGCCAGCAGTTTAGGGACTAGCGAATATTACAATGAGCAGTTCTTC
size: .; D: TRBD2; V: TRBV7-7; J: TRBJ2-1; CDR3: CASSFGGGGSEQFF; DNA: TGTGCTAGCAGCTTCGGGGGGGGAGGCAGTGAGCAGTTCTTC
size: .; D: .; V: TRBV7-9; J: TRBJ1-6; CDR3: CASSLGGGSNSPLHF; DNA: TGTGCCAGCAGCTTAGGCGGGGGGAGTAATTCACCCCTCCACTTT
size: .; D: TRBD1; V: TRBV19; J: TRBJ2-1; CDR3: CASSHRDRVGQFF; DNA: TGTGCCAGTAGTCACCGGGACAGGGTCGGGCAGTTCTTC
size: .; D: .; V: TRBV12-5; J: TRBJ2-2; CDR3: CASGSLQGAAGELFF; DNA: TGTGCTAGTGGTTCGCTACAGGGTGCCGCCGGGGAGCTGTTTTTT
size: .; D: TRBD1; V: TRBV11-2; J: TRBJ1-2; CDR3: CASSLGQGYYGYTF; DNA: TGTGCCAGCAGCTTAGGACAGGGGTACTATGGCTACACCTTC
size: .; D: .; V: TRBV5-1; J: TRBJ2-5; CDR3: CASSWSPGQESQYF; DNA: TGCGCCAGCAGCTGGTCACCCGGTCAAGAGAGCCAGTACTTC